These 21 T cell receptor beta chains were sequenced from one sample in a study of CD4 T cells in relation to SARS-CoV-2 and coronaviruses. This table comes from immunoSEQ multiplex PCR, and its TCRdb copy is limited to in-frame clones, with some not included. The sample holds about 56,000 clones, 92% seen once. The sample taken for sequencing was naive CD4+ T cells from PBMCs. Subset specified: naive CD4+ T cells isolated by negative enrichment. These receptors came from an adult with COVID-19.

The chain uses TRBV6-6 and TRBJ2-7; TRBD2 matches at 10 bases. J was trimmed by 3 bases and V by 10 bases; bases with no gene match: 6. Looked up from germline, CDR1 is MNHNY and CDR2 is SVGAGI (reference sequence). CDR3 length equals 13 residues. The DNA for the CDR3 is TGTGCCATCAAGCGGGAGGGGAGCTACGAGCAGTACTTC. Amino acids: CAIKREGSYEQYF.

The rearrangement joins TRBV28 to TRBJ1-1, with a weak D call TRBD1 (6 bases). The CDR3 has 12 amino acids. Trimming stripped 8 bases from V and 11 bases from J, with 18 bases between. Germline CDR1 and CDR2: MDHEN and SYDVKM. The CDR3 loop is CASEGFGRGAFF. The CDR3 coding sequence is TGTGCCAGCGAGGGGTTCGGGAGGGGGGCTTTCTTT.

The gene calls are TRBV29-1 and TRBJ1-1; 7 bases are shared with TRBD1. The germline gives CDR1 SQVTM, CDR2 ANQGSEA. Trimming cost V 7 bases and J 1 base; bases outside gene matches: 3. There are 12 residues in the CDR3. CDR3 DNA: TGCAGCGCGGGACAGACGAACACTGAAGCTTTCTTT. The encoded protein is CSAGQTNTEAFF.

This clone appeared a single time. The rearrangement links TRBV4-2 to TRBJ2-7, with D hard to call. Germline assignment: CDR1 LGHNA and CDR2 YNFKEQ. Trimming removed 0 bases from V and 4 bases from J, with 10 bases in between. The CDR3 spans 14 residues. The DNA for the CDR3 is TGTGCCAGCAGCCAAGATCCCCAATTTTACGAGCAGTACTTC. This codes for CASSQDPQFYEQYF.

A single count supports this clone. The CDR3, as DNA: TGTGCCAGCAGCGTAGGTGGACATACTAATCAGCCCCAGCATTTT. Residues: CASSVGGHTNQPQHF. The J gene is TRBJ1-5, the V gene TRBV9; D might be TRBD1 (5 bases). There are 15 residues in the CDR3. Germline CDR1 and CDR2: SGDLS and YYNGEE. Deletions cut 0 bases from V and 4 bases from J, with 11 bases between. Based on the CDR3 plus reference TRBV9 and TRBJ1-5, the full variable domain is DSGVTQTPKHLITATGQRVTLRCSPRSGDLSVYWYQQSLDQGLQFLIQYYNGEERAKGNILERFSAQQFPDLHSELNLSSLELGDSALYFCASSVGGHTNQPQHFGDGTRLSIL.

The CDR3 coding sequence is TGTGCCAGCTCACGTCAGATTCAGGGAGGGACTGAAGCTTTCTTT. Its translation is CASSRQIQGGTEAFF. The chain couples TRBV18 to TRBJ1-1; D may be TRBD1 (5 bases). Germline loops: CDR1 KGHSH, CDR2 LQKENI. CDR3 length: 15 residues. With 4 bases removed from V and 5 bases from J, the gap between germline ends came to 17 bases.

The J gene is TRBJ2-7, the V gene TRBV6-2 or TRBV6-3; the match to TRBD2 covers 11 bases. Germline lookup yields CDR1 MNHEY and CDR2 SVGEGT. The CDR3 covers 15 residues. J was trimmed by 3 bases and V by 5 bases; bases with no gene match: 6. The CDR3, as DNA: TGTGCCAGCAGTCGCTTTAGCGGGAGGGACTACGAGCAGTACTTC. It encodes CASSRFSGRDYEQYF.

The chain carries TRBV25-1 and TRBJ2-1, with 9 bases lining up with TRBD2. The CDR3 is 15 residues long. The germline CDR1 and CDR2 sequences are MGHDK and SYGVNS. The V gene end was trimmed by 2 bases and the J gene end by 4 bases; junction bases not matched to a gene: 3. The CDR3 sequence is CASSESLAGYNEQFF. The CDR3 region has the DNA TGTGCCAGCAGTGAAAGCCTAGCGGGATACAATGAGCAGTTCTTC.

The V call is TRBV3-1 (or the pseudogene TRBV3-2), the J call TRBJ2-5; D not resolved. Germline CDR1 and CDR2: LGHDT and YNNKEL (reference sequence). This CDR3 is built from 16 residues. V lost 0 bases and J 5 bases, leaving 16 bases between the germline ends. CDR3 loop: CASSQDRRTVGETQYF. The CDR3 DNA follows: TGTGCCAGCAGCCAAGATAGGCGGACGGTAGGGGAGACCCAGTACTTC.

The count of this clone is one. V usage is TRBV9 and J usage is TRBJ2-3; D is unresolved. Trimming cost V 3 bases and J 8 bases, with 19 bases left between them. The germline gives CDR1 SGDLS, CDR2 YYNGEE. CDR3 length: 15 residues. The DNA of the CDR3 is TGTGCCAGCAGCGAGAGCCCGAGAAGTATGGGTACGCAGTATTTT. This codes for CASSESPRSMGTQYF. The full variable domain, completed using reference TRBV9 and TRBJ2-3, is DSGVTQTPKHLITATGQRVTLRCSPRSGDLSVYWYQQSLDQGLQFLIQYYNGEERAKGNILERFSAQQFPDLHSELNLSSLELGDSALYFCASSESPRSMGTQYFGPGTRLTVL.

This chain links TRBV5-4 with TRBJ2-3; D call uncertain. Germline V gene data show CDR1 as SGHNT and CDR2 as YYREEE (reference sequence). This CDR3 has 13 residues. Between the trimmed V and J ends, which lost 2 bases and 3 bases, there was a span of 7 bases. DNA for the CDR3: TGTGCCAGCAGCTTTATCCGGACAGATACGCAGTATTTT. It specifies CASSFIRTDTQYF. The entire variable domain, with the rest obtained from reference TRBV5-4 and TRBJ2-3, is as follows: ETGVTQSPTHLIKTRGQQVTLRCSSQSGHNTVSWYQQALGQGPQFIFQYYREEENGRGNFPPRFSGLQFPNYSSELNVNALELDDSALYLCASSFIRTDTQYFGPGTRLTVL.

This chain links TRBV9 with TRBJ2-7; D not resolved. There are 15 residues in the CDR3. Germline V CDR1 and CDR2: SGDLS, YYNGEE. V lost 2 bases and J lost 2, with 14 bases in between. Here the CDR3 DNA reads TGTGCCAGCAGCGTGGACGCTCAGCCTACCTACGAGCAGTACTTC. This encodes CASSVDAQPTYEQYF.

The chain uses TRBV30 and TRBJ1-5, with a weak D call TRBD1 (5 bases). The germline V gene encodes CDR1 GTSNPN and CDR2 SVGIG (reference sequence). The CDR3 is 12 residues long. The V end lost 4 bases, the J end lost 7 bases, and 11 bases lay between the germline ends. In DNA form, the CDR3 reads TGTGCCTGGACCAACGGGGGACAGCCCCAGCATTTT. Amino acid sequence: CAWTNGGQPQHF. The full variable domain, rest sourced from reference TRBV30 and TRBJ1-5, is SQTIHQWPATLVQPVGSPLSLECTVEGTSNPNLYWYRQAAGRGLQLLFYSVGIGQISSEVPQNLSASRPQDRQFILSSKKLLLSDSGFYLCAWTNGGQPQHFGDGTRLSIL.

The chain is built from TRBV7-2 and TRBJ2-7; D may correspond to TRBD1 or TRBD2 (5 bases each). CDR3 length equals 14 residues. Germline loops: CDR1 SGHTA, CDR2 FQGNSA. Trimming shortened V by 1 base and J by 4 bases, and 11 bases separated the two germline ends. The CDR3 loop reads CASSLDRDPYEQYF. The CDR3 coding sequence is TGTGCCAGCAGCTTAGACCGGGACCCATACGAGCAGTACTTC.

The rearrangement links TRBV12-3 or TRBV12-4 to TRBJ2-1; D unresolved. Trimming shortened V by 2 bases and J by 11 bases, and 10 bases separated the two germline ends. This CDR3 contains 12 residues. In DNA form, the CDR3 reads TGTGCCAGCAGTTTACTGGACCCTAAGCAGTTCTTC. Protein sequence: CASSLLDPKQFF.

This chain uses TRBV7-8 with TRBJ1-5; the D is unclear. There are 13 residues in the CDR3. Trimming stripped 5 bases from V and 3 bases from J, with 8 bases between. Germline CDR1 reads SGHVS; CDR2 reads FQNEAQ. As DNA, the CDR3 is TGTGCCAGCAGCCCCGACAACAATCAGCCCCAGCATTTT. Translating gives CASSPDNNQPQHF.

This clone was observed a single time. The genes are TRBV2 and TRBJ1-3; D is ambiguous. Germline assignment: CDR1 SNHLY and CDR2 FYNNEI. Trimming left V 4 bases short and J 4 bases short, with 11 bases between. The CDR3 length is 14 residues. The CDR3: CASSVTEAGNTIYF. CDR3 coding DNA: TGTGCCAGCAGTGTGACTGAGGCCGGAAACACCATATATTTT.

The chain carries TRBV7-3 and TRBJ1-6, with no clear D. Germline values: CDR1 SGHTA, CDR2 FQGTGA. The ends were cut back, 2 bases at V and 0 bases at J, with 8 bases in the middle. This CDR3 comprises 16 residues. CDR3 sequence: CASSLDGTSYNSPLHF. CDR3 DNA: TGTGCCAGCAGCTTAGACGGAACCTCCTATAATTCACCCCTCCACTTT. Variable domain in full (rest from reference TRBV7-3 and TRBJ1-6): GAGVSQTPSNKVTEKGKYVELRCDPISGHTALYWYRQSLGQGPEFLIYFQGTGAADDSGLPNDRFFAVRPEGSVSTLKIQRTERGDSAVYLCASSLDGTSYNSPLHFGNGTRLTVT.

The chain couples TRBV9 to TRBJ2-5; 12 bases map to TRBD1. CDR3 size: 18 residues. Germline values: CDR1 SGDLS, CDR2 YYNGEE. Trimming took 0 bases from V and 5 from J; bases not matched to a gene: 11. CDR3 in amino acids: CASSVGYLGQGAGETQYF. CDR3 nucleotides: TGTGCCAGCAGCGTAGGTTATTTGGGACAGGGGGCTGGGGAGACCCAGTACTTC.

V usage is TRBV6-5 and J usage is TRBJ1-5, with TRBD1 matching over 7 bases. In germline, CDR1 is MNHEY, CDR2 SVGAGI. The CDR3 contains 13 residues. The V segment lost 6 bases and the J segment 7 bases; nucleotides outside the gene matches: 6. The DNA for the CDR3 is TGTGCCAGCAGCCGACAGGGTGCCCAGCCCCAGCATTTT. As protein: CASSRQGAQPQHF.

The chain recombines TRBV7-9 with TRBJ2-2; D may be TRBD1 or TRBD2 (5 bases each). Germline V gene sequence: CDR1 SEHNR, CDR2 FQNEAQ (reference sequence). Trimming pared 8 bases from V and 6 bases from J, leaving 16 bases between. This CDR3 has 14 residues. In nucleotides, the CDR3 is TGTGCCAGCCTTGAAACTAGGGACGCCGGGGAGCTGTTTTTT. This translates into CASLETRDAGELFF.